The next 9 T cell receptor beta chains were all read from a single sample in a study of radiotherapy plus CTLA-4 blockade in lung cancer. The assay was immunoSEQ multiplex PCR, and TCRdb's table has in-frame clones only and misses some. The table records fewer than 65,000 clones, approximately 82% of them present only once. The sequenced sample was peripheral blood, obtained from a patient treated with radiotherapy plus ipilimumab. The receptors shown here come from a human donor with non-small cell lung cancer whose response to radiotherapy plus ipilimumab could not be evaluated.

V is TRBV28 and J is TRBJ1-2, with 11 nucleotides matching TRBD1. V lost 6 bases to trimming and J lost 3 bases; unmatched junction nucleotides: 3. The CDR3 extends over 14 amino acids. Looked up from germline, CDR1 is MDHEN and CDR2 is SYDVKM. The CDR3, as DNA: TGTGCCAGCAGGGACAGGGGGCTTCACTATGGCTACACCTTC. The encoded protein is CASRDRGLHYGYTF.

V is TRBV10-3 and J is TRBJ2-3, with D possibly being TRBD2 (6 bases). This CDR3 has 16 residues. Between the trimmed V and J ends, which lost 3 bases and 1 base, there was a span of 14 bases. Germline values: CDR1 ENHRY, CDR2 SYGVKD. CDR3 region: CAISDRASSGTDTQYF. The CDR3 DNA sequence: TGTGCCATCAGTGATAGGGCGTCTAGCGGCACAGATACGCAGTATTTT.

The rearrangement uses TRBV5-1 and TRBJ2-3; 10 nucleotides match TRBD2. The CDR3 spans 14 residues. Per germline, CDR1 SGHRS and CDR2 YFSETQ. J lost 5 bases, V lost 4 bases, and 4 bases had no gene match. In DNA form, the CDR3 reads TGCGCCAGCAGCCTAGCGGGAGAAAGAGATACGCAGTATTTT. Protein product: CASSLAGERDTQYF.

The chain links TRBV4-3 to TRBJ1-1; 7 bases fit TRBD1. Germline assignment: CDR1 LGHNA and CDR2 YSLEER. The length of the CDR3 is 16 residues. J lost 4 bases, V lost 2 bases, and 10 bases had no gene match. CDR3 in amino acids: CASSQSRQGPLTEAFF. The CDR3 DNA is TGCGCCAGCAGCCAATCGCGACAGGGACCTCTCACTGAAGCTTTCTTT.

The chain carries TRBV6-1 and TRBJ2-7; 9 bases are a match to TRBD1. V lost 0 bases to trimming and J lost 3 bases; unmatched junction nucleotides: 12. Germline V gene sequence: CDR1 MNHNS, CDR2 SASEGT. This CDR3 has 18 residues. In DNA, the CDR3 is TGTGCCAGCAGTGAAGCGACAAGCGCCGGGACAGGGCTCTACGAGCAGTACTTC. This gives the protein CASSEATSAGTGLYEQYF.

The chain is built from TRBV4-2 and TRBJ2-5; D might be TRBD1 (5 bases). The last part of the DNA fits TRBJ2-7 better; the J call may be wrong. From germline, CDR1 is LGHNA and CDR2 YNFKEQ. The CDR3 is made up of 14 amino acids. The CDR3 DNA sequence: TGTGCCAGCAGCCAACGGCCAGGGAACTACGAGCAGTACTTC. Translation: CASSQRPGNYEQYF.

CDR3 protein: CASSQGAGPYGYTF. CDR3 DNA sequence: TGTGCCAGCAGCCAAGGGGCAGGACCGTATGGCTACACCTTC. This chain joins TRBV7-9 and TRBJ1-2, with D perhaps matching TRBD1 (5 bases). Between the trimmed V and J ends, which lost 5 bases and 5 bases, there was a span of 15 bases. CDR3 size: 14 residues. The germline gives CDR1 SEHNR, CDR2 FQNEAQ (reference sequence).

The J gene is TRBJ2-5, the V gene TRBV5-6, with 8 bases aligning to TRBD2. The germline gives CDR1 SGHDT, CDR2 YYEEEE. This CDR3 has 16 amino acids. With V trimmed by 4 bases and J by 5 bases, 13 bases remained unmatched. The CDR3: CASSVALTGGQETQYF. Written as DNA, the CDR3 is TGTGCCAGCAGCGTGGCCCTGACGGGGGGGCAGGAGACCCAGTACTTC.

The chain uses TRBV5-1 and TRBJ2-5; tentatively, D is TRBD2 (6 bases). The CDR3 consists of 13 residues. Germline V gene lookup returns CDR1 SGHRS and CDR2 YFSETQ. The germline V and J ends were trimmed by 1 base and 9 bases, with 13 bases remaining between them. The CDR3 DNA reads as TGCGCCAGCAGCTTGAGGCTTTGGGAGGCCCAGTACTTC. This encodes CASSLRLWEAQYF.